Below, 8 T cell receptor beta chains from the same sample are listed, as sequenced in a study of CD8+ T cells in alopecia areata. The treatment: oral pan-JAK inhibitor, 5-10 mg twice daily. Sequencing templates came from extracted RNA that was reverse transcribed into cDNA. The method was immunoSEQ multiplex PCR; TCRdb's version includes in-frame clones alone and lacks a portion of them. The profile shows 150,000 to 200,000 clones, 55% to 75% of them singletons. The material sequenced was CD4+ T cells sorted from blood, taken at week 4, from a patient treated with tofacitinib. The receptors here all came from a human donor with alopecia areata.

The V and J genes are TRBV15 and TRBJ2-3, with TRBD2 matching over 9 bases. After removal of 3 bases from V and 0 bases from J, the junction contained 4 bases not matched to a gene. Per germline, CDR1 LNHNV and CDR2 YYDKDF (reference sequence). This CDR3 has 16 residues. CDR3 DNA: TGTGCCACCAGCAGCCGACTAGCGGCTAGCACAGATACGCAGTATTTT. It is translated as CATSSRLAASTDTQYF.

The chain's CDR3 is CSATPGSYNEQFF. CDR3 DNA sequence: TGCAGCGCCACGCCAGGCTCCTACAATGAGCAGTTCTTC. The chain combines TRBV29-1 with TRBJ2-1; no clear D. CDR3 size: 13 residues. The V gene's germline CDR1 is SQVTM and CDR2 ANQGSEA. V shed 7 bases and J shed 0 bases, with 10 bases lying between them.

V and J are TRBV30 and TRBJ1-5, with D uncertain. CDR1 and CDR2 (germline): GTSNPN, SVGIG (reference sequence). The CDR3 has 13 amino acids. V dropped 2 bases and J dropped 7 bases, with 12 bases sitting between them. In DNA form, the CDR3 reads TGTGCCTGGAGTTATAGCGGGAGGCAGCCCCAGCATTTT. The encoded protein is CAWSYSGRQPQHF.

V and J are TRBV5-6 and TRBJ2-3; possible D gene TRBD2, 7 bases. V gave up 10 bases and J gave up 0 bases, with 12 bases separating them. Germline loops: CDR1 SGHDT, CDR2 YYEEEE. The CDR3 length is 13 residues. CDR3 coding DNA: TGTGCCGGGGGGGCGGCTAGCACAGATACGCAGTATTTT. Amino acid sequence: CAGGAASTDTQYF.

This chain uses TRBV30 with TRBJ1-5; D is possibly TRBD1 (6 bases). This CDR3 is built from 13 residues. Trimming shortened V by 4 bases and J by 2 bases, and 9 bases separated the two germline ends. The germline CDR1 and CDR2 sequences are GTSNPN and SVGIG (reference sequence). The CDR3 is CAWKQGGNQPQHF. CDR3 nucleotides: TGTGCCTGGAAACAGGGAGGCAATCAGCCCCAGCATTTT.

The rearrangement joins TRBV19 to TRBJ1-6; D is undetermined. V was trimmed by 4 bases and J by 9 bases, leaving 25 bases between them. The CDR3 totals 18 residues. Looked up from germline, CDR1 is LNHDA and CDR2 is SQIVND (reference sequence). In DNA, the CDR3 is TGTGCCAGTAGTAGAGGGTCCGCAGGTCCCTCTCGAGTTTCACCCCTCCACTTT. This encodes CASSRGSAGPSRVSPLHF.

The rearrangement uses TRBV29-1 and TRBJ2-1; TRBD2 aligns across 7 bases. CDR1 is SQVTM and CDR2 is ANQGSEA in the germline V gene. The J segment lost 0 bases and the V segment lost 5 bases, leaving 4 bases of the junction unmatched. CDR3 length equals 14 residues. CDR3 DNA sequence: TGCAGCGTTTGGGGAGGGTCCTCCTACAATGAGCAGTTCTTC. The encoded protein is CSVWGGSSYNEQFF.

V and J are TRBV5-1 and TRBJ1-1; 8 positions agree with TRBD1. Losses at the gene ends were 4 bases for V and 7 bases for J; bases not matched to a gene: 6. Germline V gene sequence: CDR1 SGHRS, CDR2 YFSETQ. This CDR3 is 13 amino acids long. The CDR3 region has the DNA TGCGCCAGCAGCCGACAGGGGAGGCGTGAAGCTTTCTTT. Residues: CASSRQGRREAFF.